These 8 T cell receptor beta chains originate from one sample sequenced in a study of T cell repertoires in cytomegalovirus infection. From the reads, TCRdb called clonotypes with MiXCR, one entry per CDR3 protein. The sample yields tens of thousands of distinct CDR3 sequences, 20% seen once. No antigen has been assigned to these receptors. This material consisted of CD8+ T cells from cultured PBMCs, taken from culture after CMV antigen stimulation. Receptor source: a human donor in good health (CMV status not recorded). Some clones in this sample may be carry-over from other donors' samples.

This clonotype was seen more than once but under ten times. The chain links TRBV7-2 to TRBJ2-1; perhaps TRBD1 as D (5 bases). Germline CDR1 SGHTA, CDR2 FQGNSA. The CDR3 consists of 14 residues. V lost 5 bases, J lost 6 bases, and 14 bases lay in between. The CDR3 nucleotides are TGTGCCAGCAGCCCTCTGGCCACAGGCAATGAGCAGTTCTTC. This translates into CASSPLATGNEQFF. The full variable domain, completed using reference TRBV7-2 and TRBJ2-1, is GAGVSQSPSNKVTEKGKDVELRCDPISGHTALYWYRQSLGQGLEFLIYFQGNSAPDKSGLPSDRFSAERTGGSVSTLTIQRTQQEDSAVYLCASSPLATGNEQFFGPGTRLTVL.

This clonotype turned up a few times. One end of the junction does not line up with germline, which may come from a read error. The chain carries TRBV6-5 and TRBJ2-3; D remains unclear. This CDR3 is built from 10 residues. Germline V gene lookup returns CDR1 MNHEY and CDR2 SVGAGI. As DNA, the CDR3 is TGTGCCAGCATTGGAGATACGCAGTATTTC. This translates into CASIGDTQYF.

The chain recombines TRBV7-9 with TRBJ1-2; TRBD1 agrees at 7 bases. Germline V gene lookup returns CDR1 SEHNR and CDR2 FQNEAQ (reference sequence). With 3 bases clipped from V and 8 bases from J, the junction kept 9 bases outside the gene matches. The CDR3 spans 14 residues. DNA for the CDR3: TGTGCCAGCAGCTTGGCCGGGACAGAGGACGGCTACACCTTC. Protein: CASSLAGTEDGYTF.

The chain is built from TRBV4-2 and TRBJ2-7, with 7 bases identical to TRBD1. Germline V gene lookup returns CDR1 LGHNA and CDR2 YNFKEQ. Trimming at V came to 2 bases and at J to 3 bases, leaving 4 bases not matched to a gene. This CDR3 comprises 14 residues. The CDR3 region has the DNA TGTGCCAGCAGCCAACACCGGGACAGCTACGAGCAGTACTTC. Its protein is CASSQHRDSYEQYF.

The V call is TRBV6-6, the J call TRBJ2-3, with 9 bases that match TRBD2. The CDR3 extends over 15 amino acids. From germline, CDR1 is MNHNY and CDR2 SVGAGI (reference sequence). Trimming removed 4 bases from V and 5 bases from J; junction bases left unmatched: 7. CDR3 DNA: TGTGCCAGCAGTTCCGCGGGGGGGGAGGGAGATACGCAGTATTTT. This encodes CASSSAGGEGDTQYF.

The chain links TRBV7-2 to TRBJ2-5; unclear D gene. V lost 2 bases and J lost 2, with 9 bases in between. The CDR3 loop spans 14 amino acids. The germline CDR1 and CDR2 sequences are SGHTA and FQGNSA. The CDR3: CASSLNGYQETQYF. CDR3 in DNA: TGTGCCAGCAGCTTAAACGGGTATCAAGAGACCCAGTACTTC.

The gene calls are TRBV7-2 and TRBJ1-1, with 11 positions matching TRBD1. The CDR3 extends over 14 amino acids. The germline gives CDR1 SGHTA, CDR2 FQGNSA. V lost 4 bases, J lost 7 bases, and 5 bases stayed unmatched. CDR3 DNA: TGTGCCAGCAGCTCACCGGGACAGGGGGTTGAAGCTTTCTTT. Encoded protein: CASSSPGQGVEAFF.

In this sample, this clonotype turned up a few times. The chain employs TRBV6-5 and TRBJ1-2, with no clear D. Germline values: CDR1 MNHEY, CDR2 SVGAGI. The CDR3 runs to 15 residues. Trimming removed 2 bases at V and 0 bases at J, with 10 bases between. CDR3 nucleotide sequence: TGTGCCAGCAGTTACGGTGTCAGCGCTAACTATGGCTACACCTTC. It encodes CASSYGVSANYGYTF.